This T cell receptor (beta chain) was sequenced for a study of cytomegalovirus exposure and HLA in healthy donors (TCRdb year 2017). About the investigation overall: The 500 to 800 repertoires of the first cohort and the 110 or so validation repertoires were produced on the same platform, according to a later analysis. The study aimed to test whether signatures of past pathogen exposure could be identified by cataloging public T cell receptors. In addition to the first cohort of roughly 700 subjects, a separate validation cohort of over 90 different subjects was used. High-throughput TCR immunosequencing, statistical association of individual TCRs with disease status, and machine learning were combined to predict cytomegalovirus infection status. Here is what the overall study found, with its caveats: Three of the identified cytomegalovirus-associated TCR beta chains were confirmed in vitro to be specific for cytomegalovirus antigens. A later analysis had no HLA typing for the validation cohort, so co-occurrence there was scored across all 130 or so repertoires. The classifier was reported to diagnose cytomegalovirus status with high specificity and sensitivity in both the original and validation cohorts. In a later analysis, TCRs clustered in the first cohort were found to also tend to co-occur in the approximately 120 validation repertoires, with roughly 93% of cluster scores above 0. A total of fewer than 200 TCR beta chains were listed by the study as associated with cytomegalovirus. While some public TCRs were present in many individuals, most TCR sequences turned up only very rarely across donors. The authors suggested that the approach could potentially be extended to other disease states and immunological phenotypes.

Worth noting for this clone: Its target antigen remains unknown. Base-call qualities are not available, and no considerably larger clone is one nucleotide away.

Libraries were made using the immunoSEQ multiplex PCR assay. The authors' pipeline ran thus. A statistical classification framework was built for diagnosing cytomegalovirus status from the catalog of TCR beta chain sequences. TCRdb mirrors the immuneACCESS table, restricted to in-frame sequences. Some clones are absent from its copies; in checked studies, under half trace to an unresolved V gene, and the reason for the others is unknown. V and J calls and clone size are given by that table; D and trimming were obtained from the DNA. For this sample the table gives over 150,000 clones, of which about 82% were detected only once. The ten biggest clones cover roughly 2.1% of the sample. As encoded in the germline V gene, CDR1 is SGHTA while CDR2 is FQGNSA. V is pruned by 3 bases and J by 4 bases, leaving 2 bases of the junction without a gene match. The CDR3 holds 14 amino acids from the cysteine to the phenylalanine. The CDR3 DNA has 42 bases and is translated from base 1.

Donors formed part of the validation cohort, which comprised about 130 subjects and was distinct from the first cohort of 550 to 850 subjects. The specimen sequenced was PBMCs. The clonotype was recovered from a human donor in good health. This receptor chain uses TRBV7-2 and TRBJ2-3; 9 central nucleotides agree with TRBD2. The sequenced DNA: TGTGCCAGCAGCTTCGCGGGAGGGGCAGATACGCAGTATTTT. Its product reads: CASSFAGGADTQYF.